This T cell receptor (beta chain) was sequenced for a study of cytomegalovirus exposure and HLA in healthy donors. Study-wide results and limits: The productive fraction for most TCR beta V segments was about 87% or about 30% in an earlier analysis. Using the classifier, cytomegalovirus status was reportedly diagnosed with high specificity and sensitivity.

The PCR ran on 60 Vbeta and 13 Jbeta primers. Produced via immunoSEQ multiplex PCR; TCRdb's table is partial and in-frame only. The sample lists 160,000 or so clones; roughly 85% were seen once. As to this clone: Antigen: not known.

The V gene's germline CDR1 is SGHVS and CDR2 FQNEAQ. With 2 bases removed from V and 8 bases from J, the gap between germline ends came to 12 bases. This CDR3 is built from 13 residues. Sequenced input: PBMCs. The sequence was collected from a man aged 40-55 years in good health and CMV-seronegative. The V and J genes are TRBV7-8 and TRBJ1-2, with D unclear. CDR3 protein: CASSLTSRHGYTF. The CDR3 DNA follows: TGTGCCAGCAGCTTAACCTCCAGGCACGGCTACACCTTC.